Listed below are T cell receptor beta chains from one sample, sequenced in a study of molecular identifiers for immune sequencing clone quantification. MiXCR, applied by TCRdb to the PCR reads, yields one record per CDR3 protein. The data hold hundreds of thousands of distinct CDR3 sequences, with roughly 27% observed a single time. Input material: naive CD8+ T cells from blood, with Jurkat cell RNA spiked in. The source is a human donor in good health. Some libraries in this study had Jurkat cell RNA spiked in. CDR3s include the opening cysteine and the closing phenylalanine or tryptophan. D genes are given only for firm matches. Rows may omit the clone size; those that give it use once, few, many or a size class.

length: 15
size: few
V: TRBV6-2/TRBV6-3
J: TRBJ1-4
D: TRBD1
DNA: TGTGCCAGCACCACGTCGGGCGGCGGGACAGGAAAACTGTTTTTT
CDR3: CASTTSGGGTGKLFF

length: 17
size: once
V: TRBV6-5
J: TRBJ1-1
D: .
DNA: TGTGCCAGCGGTTACTCGATGGCAGGGGCACAGAACACTGAAGCTTTCTTT
CDR3: CASGYSMAGAQNTEAFF

length: 16
size: few
V: TRBV2
J: TRBJ2-2
D: .
DNA: TGTGCCAGCAGTGATTCCAAGTTCGCGAACACCGGGGAGCTGTTTTTT
CDR3: CASSDSKFANTGELFF

length: 16
size: few
V: TRBV6-5
J: TRBJ1-5
D: .
DNA: TGTGCCAGCAGGAACGGGTACCCTCATAGCAATCAGCCCCAGCATTTT
CDR3: CASRNGYPHSNQPQHF

length: 16
size: .
V: TRBV2
J: TRBJ2-7
D: .
DNA: TGTGACAGCAGTAACGGACGGGTATACAGCCCCTACGAGCAGTACTTC
CDR3: CDSSNGRVYSPYEQYF

length: 13
size: few
V: TRBV2
J: TRBJ2-7
D: .
DNA: TGTGCCAGCAGTGAATGGGGGACCTACGAGCAGTACTTC
CDR3: CASSEWGTYEQYF

length: 15
size: many
V: TRBV3-1
J: TRBJ2-3
D: TRBD2
DNA: TGTGCCAGCAGCTCCCCTAGCGGGGGGACAGATACGCAGTATTTT
CDR3: CASSSPSGGTDTQYF

length: 14
size: .
V: TRBV20-1
J: TRBJ2-7
D: .
DNA: TGCAGTGCTAGCTTGACAGGGAGGATGGGCGAGCAGTACTTC
CDR3: CSASLTGRMGEQYF

length: 16
size: few
V: TRBV24-1
J: TRBJ2-1
D: TRBD1
DNA: TGTGCCACCAGTGACCCGGGACAGAGCTCCTACAATGAGCAGTTCTTC
CDR3: CATSDPGQSSYNEQFF

length: 15
size: few
V: TRBV6-4
J: TRBJ1-2
D: .
DNA: TGTGCCAGCAGCCCCACGCCCGACAGATTCTATGACTACACCTTC
CDR3: CASSPTPDRFYDYTF

length: 14
size: .
V: TRBV6-2/TRBV6-3
J: TRBJ2-5
D: .
DNA: TGTGCCAGCACCCTCGCGCGGGGGCAGGAGACCCAGTACTTC
CDR3: CASTLARGQETQYF

length: 13
size: few
V: TRBV7-9
J: TRBJ1-2
D: .
DNA: TGTGCCAGCAGCTTAGATTCGCTCTATGGCTACACCTTC
CDR3: CASSLDSLYGYTF

length: 18
size: few
V: TRBV10-2
J: TRBJ2-3
D: TRBD2
DNA: TGCGCCAGCAGTTCCACCCTTAGCGGGGGGTCCCGCACAGATACGCAGTATTTT
CDR3: CASSSTLSGGSRTDTQYF

length: 13
size: few
V: TRBV2
J: TRBJ2-7
D: .
DNA: TGTGCCAGCAGTGAATCGGTAGGCTACGAGCAGTACTTC
CDR3: CASSESVGYEQYF

length: 15
size: .
V: TRBV15
J: TRBJ2-1
D: .
DNA: TGTGCCACCAGCCTTAGCGGTAGCTCCTACAATGAGCAGTTCTTC
CDR3: CATSLSGSSYNEQFF

length: 14
size: .
V: TRBV4-3
J: TRBJ1-6
D: .
DNA: TGCGCCAGCAGCCAAGGCGGTTCAGGGGTGGGCCTCCACTTT
CDR3: CASSQGGSGVGLHF

length: 19
size: .
V: TRBV11-2
J: TRBJ2-5
D: TRBD2
DNA: TGTGCCAGCAGCTTAGACTGCGAAACTAGCGGGGGGGCCTTAGAGACCCAGTACTTC
CDR3: CASSLDCETSGGALETQYF

length: 17
size: .
V: TRBV2
J: TRBJ2-1
D: .
DNA: TGTGCCAGCAGTGAAGCGCAGGACTACCCGGTCCACAATGAGCTGTTCTTC
CDR3: CASSEAQDYPVHNELFF

length: 13
size: many
V: TRBV14
J: TRBJ2-5
D: .
DNA: TGTGCCAGCAGCCCCCAGAGCCAAGAGACCCAGTACTTC
CDR3: CASSPQSQETQYF

length: 15
size: .
V: TRBV3-1
J: TRBJ1-2
D: .
DNA: TGTGCCAGCAGCCAAGATCTTACGGCAGTCTATGGCTACACCTTC
CDR3: CASSQDLTAVYGYTF

length: 16
size: few
V: TRBV6-6
J: TRBJ1-4
D: TRBD1
DNA: TGTGCCAGCAGCCCGAGGTCTACAGGGGAACGCGAAAAACTGTTTTTT
CDR3: CASSPRSTGEREKLFF

length: 14
size: .
V: TRBV5-6
J: TRBJ2-5
D: .
DNA: TGTGCCAGCAGCTTGACAGGATTTGAGGAGACCCAGTACTTC
CDR3: CASSLTGFEETQYF

length: 15
size: .
V: TRBV4-3
J: TRBJ2-2
D: .
DNA: TGCGCCAGCAGCCAAGATACAGGAGACACCGGGGAGCTGTTTTTT
CDR3: CASSQDTGDTGELFF

length: 13
size: .
V: TRBV9
J: TRBJ2-1
D: .
DNA: TGTGCCAGCAGCGTAGGGCAGGTGGATGAGCAGTTCTTC
CDR3: CASSVGQVDEQFF

length: 15
size: many
V: TRBV4-3
J: TRBJ2-7
D: .
DNA: TGCGCCAGCAGCCAAGACAGGGGTACAACCTACGAGCAGTACTTC
CDR3: CASSQDRGTTYEQYF

length: 13
size: .
V: TRBV27
J: TRBJ1-1
D: .
DNA: TGTGCCAGCAGGCTGTCAGTGAACGCTGAAGCTTTCTTT
CDR3: CASRLSVNAEAFF